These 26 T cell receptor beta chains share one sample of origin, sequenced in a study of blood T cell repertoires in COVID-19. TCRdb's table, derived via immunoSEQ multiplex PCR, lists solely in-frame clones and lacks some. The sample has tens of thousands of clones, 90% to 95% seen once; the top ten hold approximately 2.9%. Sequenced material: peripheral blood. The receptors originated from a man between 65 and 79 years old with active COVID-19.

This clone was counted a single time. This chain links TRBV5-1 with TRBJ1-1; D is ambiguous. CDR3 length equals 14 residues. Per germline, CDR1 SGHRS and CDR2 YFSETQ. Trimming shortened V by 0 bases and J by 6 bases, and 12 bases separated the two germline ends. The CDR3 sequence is CASSLGGETPEAFF. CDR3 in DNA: TGCGCCAGCAGCTTGGGTGGGGAGACACCTGAAGCTTTCTTT.

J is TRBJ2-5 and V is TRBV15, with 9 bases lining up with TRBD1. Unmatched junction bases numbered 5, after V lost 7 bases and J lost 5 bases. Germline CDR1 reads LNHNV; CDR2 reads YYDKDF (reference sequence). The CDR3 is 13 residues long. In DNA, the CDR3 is TGTGCCACCAAGGACAGGGGCTCTGAGACCCAGTACTTC. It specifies CATKDRGSETQYF.

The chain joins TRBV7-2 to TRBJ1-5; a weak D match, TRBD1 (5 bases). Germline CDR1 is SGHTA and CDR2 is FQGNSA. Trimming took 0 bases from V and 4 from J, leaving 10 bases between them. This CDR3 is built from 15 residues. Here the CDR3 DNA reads TGTGCCAGCAGCTTAGCGCGGGGGGTAAATCAGCCCCAGCATTTT. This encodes CASSLARGVNQPQHF.

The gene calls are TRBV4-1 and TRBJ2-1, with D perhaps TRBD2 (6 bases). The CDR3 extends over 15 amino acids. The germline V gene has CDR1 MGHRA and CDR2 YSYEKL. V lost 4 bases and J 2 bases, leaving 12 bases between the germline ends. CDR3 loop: CASSRVAEAYNEQFF. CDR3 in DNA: TGCGCCAGCAGCCGCGTAGCGGAAGCCTACAATGAGCAGTTCTTC.

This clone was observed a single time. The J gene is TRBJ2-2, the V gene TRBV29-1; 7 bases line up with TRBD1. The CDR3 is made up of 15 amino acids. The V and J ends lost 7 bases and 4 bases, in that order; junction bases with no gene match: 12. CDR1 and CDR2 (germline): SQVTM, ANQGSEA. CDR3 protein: CSGKDRVVGTGELFF. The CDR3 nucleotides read TGCAGCGGGAAAGACAGGGTAGTAGGCACCGGGGAGCTGTTTTTT.

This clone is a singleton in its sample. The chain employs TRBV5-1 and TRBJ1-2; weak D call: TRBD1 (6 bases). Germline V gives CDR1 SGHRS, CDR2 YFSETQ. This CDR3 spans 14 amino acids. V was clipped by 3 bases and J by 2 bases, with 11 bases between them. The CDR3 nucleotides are TGCGCCAGCAGCTCACAGGGCCTCAACTATGGCTACACCTTC. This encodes CASSSQGLNYGYTF.

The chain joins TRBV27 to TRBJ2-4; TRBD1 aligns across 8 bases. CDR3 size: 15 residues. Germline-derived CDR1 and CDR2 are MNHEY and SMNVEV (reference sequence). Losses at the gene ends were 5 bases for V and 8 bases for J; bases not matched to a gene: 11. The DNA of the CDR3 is TGTGCCAGCAGTCAAAGACAGGGGAAGGTGTACATTCAGTACTTC. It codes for CASSQRQGKVYIQYF.

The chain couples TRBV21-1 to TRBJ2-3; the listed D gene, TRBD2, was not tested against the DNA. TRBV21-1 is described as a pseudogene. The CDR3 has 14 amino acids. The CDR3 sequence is CASTLNSSTDTQYF. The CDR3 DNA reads TGTGCCAGCACCCTAAATTCCAGCACAGATACGCAGTATTTT.

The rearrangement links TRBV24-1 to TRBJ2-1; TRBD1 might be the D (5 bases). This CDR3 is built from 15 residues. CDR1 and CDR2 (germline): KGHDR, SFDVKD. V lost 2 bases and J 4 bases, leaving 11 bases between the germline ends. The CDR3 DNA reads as TGTGCCACCAGTGATTCGTCGACAGTATACAATGAGCAGTTCTTC. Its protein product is CATSDSSTVYNEQFF.

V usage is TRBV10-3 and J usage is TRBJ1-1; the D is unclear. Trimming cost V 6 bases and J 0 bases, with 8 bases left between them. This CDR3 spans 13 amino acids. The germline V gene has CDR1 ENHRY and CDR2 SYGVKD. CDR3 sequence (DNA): TGTGCCATCAGCAGAGGAGTGAACACTGAAGCTTTCTTT. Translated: CAISRGVNTEAFF.

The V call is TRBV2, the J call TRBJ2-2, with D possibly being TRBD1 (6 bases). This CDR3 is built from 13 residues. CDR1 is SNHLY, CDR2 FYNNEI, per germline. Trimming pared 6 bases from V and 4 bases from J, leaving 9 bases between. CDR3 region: CASRRTVTGELFF. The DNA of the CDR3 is TGTGCCAGCAGACGGACAGTCACCGGGGAGCTGTTTTTT. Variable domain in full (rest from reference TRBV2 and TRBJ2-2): EPEVTQTPSHQVTQMGQEVILRCVPISNHLYFYWYRQILGQKVEFLVSFYNNEISEKSEIFDDQFSVERPDGSNFTLKIRSTKLEDSAMYFCASRRTVTGELFFGEGSRLTVL.

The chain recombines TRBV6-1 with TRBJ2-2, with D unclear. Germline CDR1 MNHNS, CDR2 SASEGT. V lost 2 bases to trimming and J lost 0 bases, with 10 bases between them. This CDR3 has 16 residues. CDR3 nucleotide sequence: TGTGCCAGCAGTGAACGACATGTATCGAACACCGGGGAGCTGTTTTTT. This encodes CASSERHVSNTGELFF.

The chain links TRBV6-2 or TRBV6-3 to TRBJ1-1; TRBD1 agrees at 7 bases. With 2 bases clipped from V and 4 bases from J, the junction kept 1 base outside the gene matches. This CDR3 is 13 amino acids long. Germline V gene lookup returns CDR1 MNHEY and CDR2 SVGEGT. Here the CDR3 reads CASSYEGATEAFF. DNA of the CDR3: TGTGCCAGCAGTTACGAGGGGGCCACTGAAGCTTTCTTT.

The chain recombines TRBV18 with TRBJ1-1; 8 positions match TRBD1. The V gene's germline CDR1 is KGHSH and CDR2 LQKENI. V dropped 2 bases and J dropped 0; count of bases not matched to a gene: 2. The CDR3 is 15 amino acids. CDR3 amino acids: CASSPAGQVNTEAFF. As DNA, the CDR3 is TGTGCCAGCTCACCAGCGGGACAGGTGAACACTGAAGCTTTCTTT.

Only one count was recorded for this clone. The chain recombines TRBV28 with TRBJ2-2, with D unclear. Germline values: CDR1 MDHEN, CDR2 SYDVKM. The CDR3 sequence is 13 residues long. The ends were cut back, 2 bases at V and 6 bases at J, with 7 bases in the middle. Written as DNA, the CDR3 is TGTGCCAGCAGTTTAATCCAGGCCGGGGAGCTGTTTTTT. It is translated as CASSLIQAGELFF.

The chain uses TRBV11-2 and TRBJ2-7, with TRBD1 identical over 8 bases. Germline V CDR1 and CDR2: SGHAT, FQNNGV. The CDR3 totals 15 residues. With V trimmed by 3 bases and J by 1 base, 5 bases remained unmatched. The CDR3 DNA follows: TGTGCCAGCAGCTTCCGGACAGGGTCTTCCTACGAGCAGTACGTC. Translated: CASSFRTGSSYEQYV.

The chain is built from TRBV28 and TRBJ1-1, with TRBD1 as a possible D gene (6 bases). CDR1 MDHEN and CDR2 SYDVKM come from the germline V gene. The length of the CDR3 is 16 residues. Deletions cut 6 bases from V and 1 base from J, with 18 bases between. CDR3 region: CASSYKTDSPNTEAFF. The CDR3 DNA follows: TGTGCCAGCAGCTACAAGACGGACAGCCCGAACACTGAAGCTTTCTTT.

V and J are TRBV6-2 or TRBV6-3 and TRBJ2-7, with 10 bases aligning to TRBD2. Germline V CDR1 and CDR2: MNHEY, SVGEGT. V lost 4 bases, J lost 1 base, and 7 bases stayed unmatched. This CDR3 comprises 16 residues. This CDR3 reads CASSSPIAGGSYEQYV. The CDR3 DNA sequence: TGTGCCAGCAGTTCACCTATAGCGGGGGGATCCTACGAGCAGTACGTC.

The CDR3 DNA sequence: TGTGCCAGCAGTCATACAGGGGAAAATGAGCAGTTCTTC. This encodes CASSHTGENEQFF. The rearrangement uses TRBV6-5 and TRBJ2-1; 7 bases line up with TRBD1. The germline V gene encodes CDR1 MNHEY and CDR2 SVGAGI. This CDR3 contains 13 residues. The V and J ends lost 5 bases and 7 bases, in that order; junction bases with no gene match: 5.

The CDR3 DNA follows: TGTGCCAGCAGTGAACTGCAGGGCAGAGGTGAAAAACTGTTTTTT. Its translation is CASSELQGRGEKLFF. The J gene is TRBJ1-4, the V gene TRBV2; possibly TRBD1 for D (5 bases). CDR3 length equals 15 residues. V lost 2 bases and J lost 7, with 14 bases in between. In germline, CDR1 is SNHLY, CDR2 FYNNEI.

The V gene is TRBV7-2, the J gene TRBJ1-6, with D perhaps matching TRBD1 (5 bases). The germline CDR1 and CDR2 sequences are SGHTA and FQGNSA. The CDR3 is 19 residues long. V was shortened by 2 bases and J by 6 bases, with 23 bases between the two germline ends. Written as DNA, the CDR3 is TGTGCCAGCAGCTTATTCGTGGGGGGGTGGCAGGGCAGTAATTCACCCCTCCACTTT. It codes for CASSLFVGGWQGSNSPLHF.

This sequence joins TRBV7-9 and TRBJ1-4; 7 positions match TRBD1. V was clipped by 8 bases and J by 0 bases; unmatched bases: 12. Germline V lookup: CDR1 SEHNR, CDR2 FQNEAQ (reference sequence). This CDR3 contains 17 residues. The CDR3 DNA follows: TGTGCCAGCGGACTATTGACAGGGAGCCCAACTAATGAAAAACTGTTTTTT. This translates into CASGLLTGSPTNEKLFF.

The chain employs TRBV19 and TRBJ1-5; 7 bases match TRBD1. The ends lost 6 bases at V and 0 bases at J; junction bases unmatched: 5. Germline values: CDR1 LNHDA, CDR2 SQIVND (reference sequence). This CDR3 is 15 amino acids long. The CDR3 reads CASRDRKYSNQPQHF. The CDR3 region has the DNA TGTGCCAGTAGGGACAGGAAATATAGCAATCAGCCCCAGCATTTT.

This chain's CDR3 is CASSPGAGGDNEQFF. Here the CDR3 DNA reads TGTGCCAGCTCACCGGGAGCGGGGGGTGACAATGAGCAGTTCTTC. The chain uses TRBV18 and TRBJ2-1; 9 bases agree with TRBD2. The germline CDR1 and CDR2 sequences are KGHSH and LQKENI. V dropped 3 bases and J dropped 5; count of bases not matched to a gene: 5. The CDR3 sequence is 15 residues long.

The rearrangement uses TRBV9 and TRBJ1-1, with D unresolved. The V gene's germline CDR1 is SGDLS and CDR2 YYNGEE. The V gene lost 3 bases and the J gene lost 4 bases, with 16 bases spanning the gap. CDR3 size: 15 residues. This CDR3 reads CASSGTAGSPTEAFF. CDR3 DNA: TGTGCCAGCAGCGGGACGGCGGGATCGCCCACTGAAGCTTTCTTT.

The CDR3 sequence is CSASPALGSPLHF. The CDR3, as DNA: TGCAGTGCTAGTCCGGCCCTAGGTTCACCCCTCCACTTT. The chain uses TRBV20-1 and TRBJ1-6; D is uncertain. The CDR3 covers 13 residues. V lost 3 bases to trimming and J lost 9 bases, with 12 bases between them. Germline V CDR1 and CDR2: DFQATT, SNEGSKA (reference sequence).